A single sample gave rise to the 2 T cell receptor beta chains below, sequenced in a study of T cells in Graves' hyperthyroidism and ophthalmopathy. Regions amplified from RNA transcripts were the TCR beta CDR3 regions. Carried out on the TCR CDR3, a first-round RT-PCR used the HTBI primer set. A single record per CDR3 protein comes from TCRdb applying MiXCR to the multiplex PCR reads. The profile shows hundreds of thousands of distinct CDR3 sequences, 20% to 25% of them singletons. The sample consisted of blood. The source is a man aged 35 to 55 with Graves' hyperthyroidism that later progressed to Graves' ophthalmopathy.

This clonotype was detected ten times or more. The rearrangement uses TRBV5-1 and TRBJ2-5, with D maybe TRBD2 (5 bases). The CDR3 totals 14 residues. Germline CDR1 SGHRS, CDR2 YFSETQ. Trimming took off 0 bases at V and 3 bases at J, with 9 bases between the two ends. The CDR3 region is CASSLERGEETQYF. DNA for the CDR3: TGCGCCAGCAGCTTGGAACGGGGTGAAGAGACCCAGTACTTC.

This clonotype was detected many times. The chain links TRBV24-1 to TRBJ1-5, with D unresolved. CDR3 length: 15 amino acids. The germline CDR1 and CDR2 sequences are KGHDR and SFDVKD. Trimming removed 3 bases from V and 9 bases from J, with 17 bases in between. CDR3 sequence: CATSDRTRPGWPQHF. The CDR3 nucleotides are TGTGCCACCAGTGATAGGACCCGGCCGGGATGGCCCCAGCATTTT.